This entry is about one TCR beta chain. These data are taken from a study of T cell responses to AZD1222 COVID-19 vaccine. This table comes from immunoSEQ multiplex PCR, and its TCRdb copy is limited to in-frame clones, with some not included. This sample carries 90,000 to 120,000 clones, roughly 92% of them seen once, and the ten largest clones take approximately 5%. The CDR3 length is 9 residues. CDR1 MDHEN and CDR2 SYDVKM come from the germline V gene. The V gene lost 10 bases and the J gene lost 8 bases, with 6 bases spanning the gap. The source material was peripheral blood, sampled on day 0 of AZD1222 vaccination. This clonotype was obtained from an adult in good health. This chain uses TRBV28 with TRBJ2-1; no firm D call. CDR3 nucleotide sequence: TGTGCCATTCTGGATGAGCAGTTCTTC. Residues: CAILDEQFF.